This T cell receptor (beta chain) was identified in a study of molecular identifiers for immune sequencing clone quantification. Comment on this clonotype: Its cognate antigen is unknown. A much larger clone is a single base away; this may be a read error.

Broader study findings: Because of identical TCR molecules sharing a barcode, sizes of highly expanded clones could be underestimated.

TCRdb reprocessed the PCR reads with MiXCR, giving one entry per CDR3 protein. The table records 490,000 or so distinct CDR3 sequences, 20% to 25% of them present only once. Looked up from germline, CDR1 is SNHLY and CDR2 is FYNNEI. The CDR3 is 12 residues long. This chain links TRBV2 with TRBJ1-3, with D possibly being TRBD1 (5 bases). The sequence derives from a human donor in good health. Some libraries in this study had Jurkat cell RNA spiked in. The specimen sequenced was naive CD8+ T cells from blood, with Jurkat cell RNA spiked in. Subset of the sample: FACS-sorted CD8+CD4-CCR7+CD45RA+ naive T cells. In nucleotides, the CDR3 is TGTGCCAGCACTGGGGCTGGAAACACCACATATTTT. Protein: CASTGAGNTTYF.